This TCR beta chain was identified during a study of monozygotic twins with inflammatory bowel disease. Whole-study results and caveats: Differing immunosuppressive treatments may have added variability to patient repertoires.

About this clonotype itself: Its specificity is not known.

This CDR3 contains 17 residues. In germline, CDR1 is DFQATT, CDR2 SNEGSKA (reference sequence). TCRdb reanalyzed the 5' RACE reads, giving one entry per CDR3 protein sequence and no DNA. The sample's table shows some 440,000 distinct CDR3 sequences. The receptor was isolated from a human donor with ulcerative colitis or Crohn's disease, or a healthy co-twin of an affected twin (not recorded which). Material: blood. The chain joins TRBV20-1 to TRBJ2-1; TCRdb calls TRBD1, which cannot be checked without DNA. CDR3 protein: CSARDQGRVSSYNEQFF.